This T cell receptor beta chain stems from a study of T cells of healthy individuals. V was pared by 2 bases and J by 2 bases, with 15 bases between. This CDR3 has 17 residues. The V gene's germline CDR1 is MDHEN and CDR2 SYDVKM. TCRdb itself ran the 5' RACE reads through MiXCR, one entry per CDR3 protein. This sample has 60,000 to 80,000 distinct CDR3 sequences, with around 15% found just once. This clonotype appeared a few times. This chain joins TRBV28 and TRBJ1-4; perhaps TRBD1 as D (5 bases). The TCR was taken from a human donor in good health. The chain's CDR3 is CASSLRDALRTNEKLFF. CDR3 sequence (DNA): TGTGCCAGCAGTTTACGGGACGCCCTAAGGACTAATGAAAAACTGTTTTTT.